This T cell receptor (beta chain) originates from a study of T cells in Graves' hyperthyroidism and ophthalmopathy. Each person with ophthalmopathy scored at least 3 on the Clinical Activity Score, reached NOSPECS grade 4 or higher, and had been ill under 3 months. Using RNA transcripts as the source, TCR beta CDR3 regions were amplified. The TCR CDR3 was amplified in a first-round RT-PCR using the HTBI primer set. TCRdb re-called the multiplex PCR reads through MiXCR, storing one row per CDR3 protein. This table holds around 600,000 distinct CDR3 sequences, around 13% found once. Study-level results: In simple terms, a model built on 13 V-J features told ophthalmopathy apart from stable hyperthyroidism.

Trimming pared 1 base from V and 2 bases from J, leaving 3 bases between. The CDR3 contains 11 residues. CDR1 and CDR2 from the germline V gene are DFQATT and SNEGSKA (reference sequence). This clonotype was recorded many times. Antigen: not known. This TCR was sampled from a woman between 50 and 59 years old with Graves' ophthalmopathy. The chain joins TRBV20-1 to TRBJ2-7; no clear D gene. The sample comprised blood. The CDR3 sequence is CSARGTYEQYF. The CDR3 bases are TGCAGTGCTAGAGGGACCTACGAGCAGTACTTC.